A single sample is the source of the 15 T cell receptor beta chains below, sequenced in a study of blood T cells in healthy people across ages (dated by TCRdb to between 2014 and 2017). The method was 5' RACE. Sequencing relied on an Illumina HiSeq 2500. A second PCR of about 6 to 11 cycles was run with a J-beta primer mix and a sample-barcoded 5' primer. TCRdb ran its own pipeline on the public reads, namely fastp trimming at Q25 and MiXCR clone calling, and kept in-frame beta chains. Every entry covers one CDR3 protein and lists the most common genes and DNA from its rows. In all, the sample holds 270,000 or so distinct CDR3 sequences, and around 30% of those were seen once. The ten largest account for around 30% of the sample. The sequencing input was blood. These receptors were obtained from a woman in her 70s in good health.

This clonotype was counted many times. The chain uses TRBV27 and TRBJ1-4, with a possible D match to TRBD1 (6 bases). V lost 3 bases and J 7 bases, leaving 12 bases between the germline ends. This CDR3 contains 14 residues. Germline V lookup: CDR1 MNHEY, CDR2 SMNVEV (reference sequence). CDR3 residues: CASSFRGQFEKLFF. The CDR3 coding sequence is TGTGCCAGCAGTTTCCGAGGACAGTTTGAAAAACTGTTTTTT.

The chain couples TRBV28 to TRBJ1-4, with D perhaps matching TRBD1 (6 bases). CDR1 is MDHEN and CDR2 is SYDVKM in the germline V gene. V was clipped by 1 base and J by 8 bases, with 14 bases between them. The CDR3 contains 15 residues. In DNA form, the CDR3 reads TGTGCCAGCAGTTTATTGGTCCAGGGGAGGGAAAAACTGTTTTTT. Its translation is CASSLLVQGREKLFF.

The rearrangement uses TRBV12-3 or TRBV12-4 and TRBJ1-4; no definite D call. The CDR3 covers 12 residues. Between the trimmed V and J ends, which lost 1 base and 10 bases, there was a span of 7 bases. The chain's CDR3 is CASSLGRGKLFF. CDR3 in DNA: TGTGCCAGCAGTTTAGGTCGGGGAAAACTGTTTTTT.

This clonotype was observed a handful of times. V and J are TRBV5-5 and TRBJ2-5; a weak D match, TRBD2 (5 bases). The J call may be mistaken, given a closer DNA end match to TRBJ2-7. There are 16 residues in the CDR3. CDR1 and CDR2 (germline): SGHKS, YYEKEE (reference sequence). The CDR3 spells CASSLGVASTSYEQYF. CDR3 DNA sequence: TGTGCCAGCAGCTTGGGTGTGGCTAGCACTTCCTACGAGCAGTACTTC.

Remarks on this clonotype: The junction departs from the called germline gene at one end, perhaps through a read error. The chain couples TRBV5-6 to TRBJ2-4; D unresolved. The length of the CDR3 is 15 residues. The germline V gene encodes CDR1 SGHDT and CDR2 YYEEEE. CDR3 nucleotides: TGTGTCAGCAGCTTACGCTCTTTAGCCAAAAACATTCAGTACTTC. Translated: CVSSLRSLAKNIQYF.

The CDR3 DNA reads TGTGCCAGCAGGGTACTAATTAGCGGGGCCCCTCCCTACGAGCAGTACTTC. As protein: CASRVLISGAPPYEQYF. The chain uses TRBV25-1 and TRBJ2-7; TRBD2 matches 8 bases. Looked up from germline, CDR1 is MGHDK and CDR2 is SYGVNS. CDR3 length: 17 amino acids. Germline trimming cut 6 bases from V and 2 bases from J; bases unmatched to any gene: 15.

V is TRBV5-1 and J is TRBJ2-1; D not resolved. V shed 0 bases and J shed 1 base, with 8 bases lying between them. This CDR3 region has 15 residues. Germline-derived CDR1 and CDR2 are SGHRS and YFSETQ. The CDR3 loop is CASSLGSASYNEQFF. The CDR3 DNA reads as TGCGCCAGCAGCTTGGGCTCAGCTTCCTACAATGAGCAGTTCTTC.

The rearrangement uses TRBV29-1 and TRBJ2-5; 13 nucleotides align to TRBD2. The end of the DNA is better explained by TRBJ2-1, so the J call may be wrong. This CDR3 region has 16 residues. The germline V gene encodes CDR1 SQVTM and CDR2 ANQGSEA. CDR3 protein: CSARTSGRIGYNEQFF. CDR3 coding DNA: TGCAGCGCCCGGACTAGCGGGAGAATTGGCTACAATGAGCAGTTCTTC.

CDR3 protein: CASSATGLAGDTQYF. CDR3 coding DNA: TGCGCCAGCAGCGCAACGGGACTAGCGGGAGATACGCAGTATTTT. The genes are TRBV5-1 and TRBJ2-3, with 12 positions matching TRBD2. From germline, CDR1 is SGHRS and CDR2 YFSETQ. This CDR3 has 15 amino acids. V was pared by 4 bases and J by 5 bases, with 5 bases of the junction left unmatched.

The chain uses TRBV12-3 or TRBV12-4 and TRBJ2-3; the D gene could be TRBD1 or TRBD2 (5 bases each). This CDR3 contains 16 residues. Trimming took off 6 bases at V and 1 base at J, with 17 bases between the two ends. The CDR3 DNA is TGTGCCAGCAGGCCATGGGGCAGGGACGGCACAGATACGCAGTATTTT. Translation: CASRPWGRDGTDTQYF.

V gene TRBV2 combines with J gene TRBJ1-3, with D unclear. The length of the CDR3 is 13 residues. Germline V gene data show CDR1 as SNHLY and CDR2 as FYNNEI. The V gene lost 6 bases and the J gene lost 1 base, with 7 bases spanning the gap. CDR3 region: CASRVESGNTIYF. CDR3 in DNA: TGTGCCAGCAGGGTGGAGTCTGGAAACACCATATATTTT.

This clonotype was counted at least ten times. One end of the junction fails to match germline, which may point to a read error. This chain links TRBV28 with TRBJ1-1; maybe TRBD1 (5 bases). CDR3 length equals 12 residues. The germline V gene has CDR1 MDHEN and CDR2 SYDVKM. CDR3: CASSFGGTEAFF. Here the CDR3 DNA reads TGCGCCAGCAGCTTCGGGGGCACTGAAGCTTTCTTT.

The chain has TRBV29-1 and TRBJ2-6; D not certain. Trimming left V 5 bases short and J 2 bases short, with 7 bases between. This CDR3 has 13 amino acids. The germline CDR1 and CDR2 sequences are SQVTM and ANQGSEA. The CDR3 region is CSVNPAGANVLTF. The CDR3 DNA follows: TGCAGCGTTAATCCCGCTGGGGCCAACGTCCTGACTTTC. The full variable domain, rest sourced from reference TRBV29-1 and TRBJ2-6, is SAVISQKPSRDICQRGTSLTIQCQVDSQVTMMFWYRQQPGQSLTLIATANQGSEATYESGFVIDKFPISRPNLTFSTLTVSNMSPEDSSIYLCSVNPAGANVLTFGAGSRLTVL.

Points on this clonotype: Possible read error: a much larger clone is one base away. CDR3: CTSSFAGIGSPLHF. The CDR3 DNA is TGTACCAGCAGTTTTGCAGGGATCGGATCACCCCTCCACTTT. J is TRBJ1-6 and V is TRBV28, with D possibly TRBD1 on 5 matching bases. The germline CDR1 and CDR2 sequences are MDHEN and SYDVKM. The CDR3 sequence is 14 residues long.

This clonotype was detected a few times. The chain combines TRBV20-1 with TRBJ2-3; the match to TRBD2 covers 12 bases. Germline CDR1 is DFQATT and CDR2 is SNEGSKA (reference sequence). V was clipped by 1 base and J by 3 bases; unmatched bases: 8. The CDR3 is made up of 17 amino acids. The CDR3 DNA reads as TGCAGTGCTAGAGGCACTCCCGGGACTAGCGGGACAGATACGCAGTATTTT. Translated: CSARGTPGTSGTDTQYF.